This T cell receptor beta chain emerged from a study of Ad26.COV2.S vaccination and SARS-CoV-2 variants. The protocol was immunoSEQ multiplex PCR, while the TCRdb copy is restricted to in-frame clones and leaves out a portion. The sample includes 150,000 to 200,000 clones, about 83% seen only once; the top ten take more than 4.5%. Regarding this clone: What it binds is not known.

Overall study results and limits: Breadth measured for non-spike TCRs was similar across vaccine and placebo recipients. An underestimation of total T cell responses may have resulted from the TCR breadth and depth analyses. Higher spike-specific TCR breadth was found in vaccine recipients than in placebo recipients. Marked by substantial breadth, spike-specific CD8+ and CD4+ T cell responses were reportedly seen after vaccination.

Germline loops: CDR1 MNHNS, CDR2 SASEGT. CDR3 length equals 14 residues. V shed 1 base and J shed 8 bases, with 12 bases lying between them. This rearrangement joins TRBV6-1 to TRBJ2-1; perhaps D is TRBD1 or TRBD2 (5 bases each). The source material was peripheral blood, sampled after recovery from COVID-19. The clonotype originates from a human donor who had recovered from COVID-19. DNA for the CDR3: TGTGCCAGCAGTGAAGAGGGCTGGGGGTATGAGCAGTTCTTC. Encoded protein: CASSEEGWGYEQFF.